Given below is one TCR beta chain in context. The target antigen is unknown. The assay was immunoSEQ multiplex PCR, and TCRdb's table has in-frame clones only and misses some. The sample lists some 130,000 clones; 91% were seen once. The sample is drawn from a study of T cell responses to AZD1222 COVID-19 vaccine. Points from the study as a whole: AZD1222 recipients seropositive at baseline numbered only six or seven.

The length of the CDR3 is 15 residues. Trimming took off 5 bases at V and 0 bases at J, with 14 bases between the two ends. CDR1 and CDR2 from the germline V gene are SGHAT and FQNNGV. Here the sequenced sample was peripheral blood, taken on day 0 of AZD1222 vaccination. V usage is TRBV11-2 and J usage is TRBJ2-7; D unresolved. The clonotype was recovered from an adult in good health. CDR3: CASSPSSRDSYEQYF. The CDR3 coding sequence is TGTGCCAGCAGCCCATCCTCCAGAGACTCCTACGAGCAGTACTTC.